This T cell receptor beta chain came from a study of blood T cells in healthy people across ages. This clonotype has a count of ten or more. Combining a sample-barcoded 5' primer with a J-beta primer mix, a second PCR ran for 7 to 11 cycles. TCRdb re-called the 5' RACE reads with MiXCR, one entry per CDR3 protein. Of fewer than 1.5 million distinct CDR3 sequences in the sample, roughly 45% were seen once. The sequenced sample consisted of blood. The TCR originated in a woman aged 18-29 years in good health.

CDR3: CASSALTGPYEQYF. CDR3 sequence (DNA): TGTGCCAGCAGTGCACTAACGGGGCCCTACGAGCAGTACTTC. The rearrangement joins TRBV25-1 to TRBJ2-7, with D possibly called TRBD1 or TRBD2 (5 bases each). The CDR3 is 14 residues long. Trimming stripped 4 bases from V and 2 bases from J, with 12 bases between. The germline CDR1 and CDR2 sequences are MGHDK and SYGVNS.